This T cell receptor (beta chain) was sequenced in a study of CD8 T cells in Susac syndrome (dated by TCRdb to between 2019 and 2020). With respect to the entire study: Repertoire sequencing was used to test whether CD8+ T cell activation and differentiation in Susac syndrome was antigen driven. Overall study outcomes, separate from this receptor: The TCR sequencing and HLA analysis was acknowledged to have included a relatively small number of individuals.

RNA was extracted using the RNeasy kit, and roughly 0.5 to 1 ug of the RNA was reverse transcribed with random hexamers. TCR beta CDR3 regions were amplified with the immunoSEQ multiplex PCR assay covering 54 Vbeta and 13 Jbeta segments. PCR amplification bias was corrected using a synthetic template baseline for primer optimization and computational correction. Turning to the authors' computational methods: Reads were annotated to V, D and J genes per IMGT and analyzed with immunoSEQ Analyzer, keeping only productive sequences. Clonality was calculated as one minus the Shannon entropy normalized by log2 of the number of productive unique sequences. Public and private clones were assessed among the 100 most prevalent clones of each patient and control. Susac-specific clones were defined as absent from healthy and MS cohorts, 850 to 1,300 published viral clones and other ImmuneACCESS disease sequences. TCRdb reran the public reads through fastp at Q25 and MiXCR, keeping productive beta chains. Each record represents a unique CDR3 protein, reported with the most common genes and DNA among its rows. Here the V and J calls rest on TCRdb's processing, not on the authors' analysis. Within this sample are around 150,000 distinct CDR3 sequences, with 85% to 95% of them counted one time only. The ten most abundant clones make up around 0.12% of the sample.

A word on this clonotype: Its binding antigen is unknown. Qualities for individual bases were not recorded, and no much larger clone is one base off.

The germline V gene (reference sequence) sets CDR1 to GTSNPN and CDR2 to SVGIG. The cysteine opens and the phenylalanine closes a CDR3 of 15 amino acids. The read is trimmed to its CDR3 DNA, 45 bases read in frame from base 1. V trim: 3 bases; J trim: 5 bases; unmatched bases: 5. High-throughput TCR beta sequencing profiled peripheral blood CD8+ and CD4+ T cells from healthy donors, Susac syndrome patients and multiple sclerosis patients. Multiple sclerosis controls were treatment-naive patients with stable or active relapsing-remitting disease fulfilling revised McDonald criteria. Bulk CD8+ and CD4+ T cells were purified magnetically by negative isolation, whereas CD8+ TEMRA cells were enriched by FACS. Blood was drawn into EDTA tubes, processed within 24 hours, and PBMCs were isolated by density gradient centrifugation. PBMCs intended for TCR sequencing were cryopreserved in liquid nitrogen and were subsequently thawed in a 37 degrees C water bath. A purity of at least 90% was achieved for sorted or isolated CD4+, CD8+ and CD8+ TEMRA cells.

Sequenced sample: CD4+ T cells from PBMCs. This clonotype was sampled from a human donor with multiple sclerosis. The chain was built from TRBV30 and TRBJ1-6; a stretch of 9 junction bases matches TRBD1. The DNA is as follows: TGTGCCTGGAGCCGGACAGGGGCGGATAATTCACCCCTCCACTTT. This gives the protein CAWSRTGADNSPLHF.